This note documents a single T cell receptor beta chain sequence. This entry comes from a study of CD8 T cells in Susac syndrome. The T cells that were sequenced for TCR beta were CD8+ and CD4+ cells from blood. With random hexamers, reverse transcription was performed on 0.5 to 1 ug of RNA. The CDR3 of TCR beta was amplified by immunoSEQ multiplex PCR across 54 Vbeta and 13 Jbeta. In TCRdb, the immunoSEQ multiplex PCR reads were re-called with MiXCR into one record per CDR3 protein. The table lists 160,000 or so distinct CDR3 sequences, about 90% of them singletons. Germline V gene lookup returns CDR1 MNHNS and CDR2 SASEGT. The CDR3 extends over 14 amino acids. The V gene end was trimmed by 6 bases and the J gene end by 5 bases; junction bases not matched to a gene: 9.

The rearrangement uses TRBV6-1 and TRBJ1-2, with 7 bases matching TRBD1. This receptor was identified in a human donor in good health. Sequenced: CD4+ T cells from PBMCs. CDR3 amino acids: CASSRTGPRYGYTF. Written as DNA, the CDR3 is TGTGCCAGCAGCCGGACAGGACCTAGGTATGGCTACACCTTC.